The clone carrying this T cell receptor (beta chain) appeared a few times. Its specificity is not known. Germline V gene data show CDR1 as SGHTA and CDR2 as FQGNSA. V lost 6 bases to trimming and J lost 6 bases, with 18 bases between them. The CDR3 sequence is 16 residues long. The record originates from a study of T-cell memory formation after mild COVID-19. Amplification by 5'RACE using constant-segment primers produced TCR alpha and TCR beta cDNA libraries that carried sample barcodes and UMIs. MiXCR, applied by TCRdb to the 5' RACE reads, yields one record per CDR3 protein. The table lists 300,000 or so distinct CDR3 sequences, around a sixth of them singletons, with 20% to 25% in the top ten. Findings and limits, study-wide: Second-wave clones that peaked on day 37 lacked confirmed SARS-CoV-2 specificity. Some responding clones appeared in pre-infection memory, suggesting cross-reactive memory joined. Among CD4+ contracting clones, most were CM and EM, and CD8+ ones EMRA.

The specimen was PBMCs or a T cell subset sorted from them (not recorded which). This sequence joins TRBV7-2 and TRBJ1-6; perhaps TRBD1 as D (6 bases). The clonotype was recovered from a man aged 18 to 29 who had mild COVID-19 (a few samples of this study predate the infection). Cell type and time point are not known. In DNA, the CDR3 is TGTGCCAGCAGAACACCGGGCCCCAGGGGTAATTCACCCCTCCACTTT. Translated: CASRTPGPRGNSPLHF.